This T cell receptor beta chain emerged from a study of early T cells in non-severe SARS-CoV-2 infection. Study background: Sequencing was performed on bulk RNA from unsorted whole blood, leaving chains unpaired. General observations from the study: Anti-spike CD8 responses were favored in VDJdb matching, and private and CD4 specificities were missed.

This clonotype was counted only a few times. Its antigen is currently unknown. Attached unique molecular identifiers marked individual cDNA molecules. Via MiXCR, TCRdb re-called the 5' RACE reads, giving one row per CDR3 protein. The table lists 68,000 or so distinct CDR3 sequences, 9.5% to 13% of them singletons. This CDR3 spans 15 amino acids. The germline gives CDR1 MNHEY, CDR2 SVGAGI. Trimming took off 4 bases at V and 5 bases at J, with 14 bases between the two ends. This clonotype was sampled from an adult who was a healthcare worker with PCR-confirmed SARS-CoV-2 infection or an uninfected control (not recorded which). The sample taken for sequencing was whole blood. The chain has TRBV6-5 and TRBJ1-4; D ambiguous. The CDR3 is CASSSPGRTNEKLFF. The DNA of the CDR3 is TGTGCCAGCAGTTCGCCGGGGAGGACGAATGAAAAACTGTTTTTT.